This T cell receptor (beta chain) originates from a study of shared clonotypes between healthy human individuals. Within Nashville, Tennessee resided all donors, each a Caucasian adult. Trimming took 6 bases from V and 1 from J; bases not matched to a gene: 3. CDR3 size: 13 residues. CDR1 is MNHNS, CDR2 SASEGT, per germline. Turning to this clone: Its antigen is still unknown.

Study-level results: Sampling was confined to blood; repertoires within tissues likely differ.

Each sorted subset replicate got 200 ng genomic DNA, about 33,000 genomes. Here immunoSEQ multiplex PCR was the method, and the copy in TCRdb shows in-frame clones only, minus some. Among about 1.1 million clones listed, around three quarters were seen once. The rearrangement links TRBV6-1 to TRBJ2-7; 7 nucleotides line up with TRBD1. This receptor was identified in a man between 18 and 29 years old in good health. Some clones in this sample may be carry-over from other donors' samples. Sequenced material: memory CD4+ T cells from PBMCs. Indicated subset: CD45RA-negative fraction. This chain's CDR3 is CASRLTGSYEQYF. CDR3 bases: TGTGCCAGCAGACTGACAGGGTCCTACGAGCAGTACTTC.